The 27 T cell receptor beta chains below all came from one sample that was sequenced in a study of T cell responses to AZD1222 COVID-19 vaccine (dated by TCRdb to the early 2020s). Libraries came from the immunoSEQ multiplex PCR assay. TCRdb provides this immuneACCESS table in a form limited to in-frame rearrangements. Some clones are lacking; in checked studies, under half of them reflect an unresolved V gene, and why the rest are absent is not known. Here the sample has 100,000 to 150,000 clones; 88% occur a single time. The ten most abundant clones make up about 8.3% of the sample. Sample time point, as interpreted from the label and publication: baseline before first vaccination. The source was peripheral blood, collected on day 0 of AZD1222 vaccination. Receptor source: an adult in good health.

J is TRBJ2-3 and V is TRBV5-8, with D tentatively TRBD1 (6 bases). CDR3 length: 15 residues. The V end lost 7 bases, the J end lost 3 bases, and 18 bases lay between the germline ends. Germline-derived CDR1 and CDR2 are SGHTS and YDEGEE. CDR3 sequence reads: CASGTGPPSTDTQYF. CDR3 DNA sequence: TGTGCCAGCGGTACAGGGCCCCCAAGTACAGATACGCAGTATTTT.

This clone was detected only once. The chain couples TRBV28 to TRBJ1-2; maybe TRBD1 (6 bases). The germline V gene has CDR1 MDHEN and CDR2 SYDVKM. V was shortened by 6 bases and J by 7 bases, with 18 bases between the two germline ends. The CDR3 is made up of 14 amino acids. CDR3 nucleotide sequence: TGTGCCAGCAGACCTCAACAGGGAGTCGGTGGCTACACCTTC. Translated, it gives CASRPQQGVGGYTF.

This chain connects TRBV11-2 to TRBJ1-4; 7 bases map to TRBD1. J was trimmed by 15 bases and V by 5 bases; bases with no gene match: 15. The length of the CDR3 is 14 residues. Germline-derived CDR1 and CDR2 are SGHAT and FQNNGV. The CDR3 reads CASSQWGGGGIVFF. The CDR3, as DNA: TGTGCCAGCAGCCAATGGGGGGGAGGGGGCATCGTGTTTTTT. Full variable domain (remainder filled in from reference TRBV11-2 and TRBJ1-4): EAGVAQSPRYKIIEKRQSVAFWCNPISGHATLYWYQQILGQGPKLLIQFQNNGVVDDSQLPKDRFSAERLKGVDSTLKIQPAKLEDSAVYLCASSQWGGGGIVFFGSGTQLSVL.

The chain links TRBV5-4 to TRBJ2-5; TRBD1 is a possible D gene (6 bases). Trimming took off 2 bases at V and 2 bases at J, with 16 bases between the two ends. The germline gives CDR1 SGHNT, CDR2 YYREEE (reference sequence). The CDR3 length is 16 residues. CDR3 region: CASSFQIGRGQETQYF. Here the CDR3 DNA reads TGTGCCAGCAGCTTTCAAATCGGCAGGGGACAAGAGACCCAGTACTTC.

As DNA, the CDR3 is TGCGCCAGCAGCTTGGAGGGCGGGAGTAACACAGATACGCAGTATTTT. Protein product: CASSLEGGSNTDTQYF. This chain uses TRBV5-1 with TRBJ2-3; TRBD2 agrees at 7 bases. The length of the CDR3 is 16 residues. The V gene's germline CDR1 is SGHRS and CDR2 YFSETQ. After removal of 0 bases from V and 2 bases from J, the junction contained 6 bases not matched to a gene.

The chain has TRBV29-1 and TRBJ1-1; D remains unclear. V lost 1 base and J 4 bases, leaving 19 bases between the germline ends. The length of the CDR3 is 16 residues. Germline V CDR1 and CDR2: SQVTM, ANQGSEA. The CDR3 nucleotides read TGCAGCGTTGAAGTCCCCGGGTCCCGGTTAATCACTGAAGCTTTCTTT. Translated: CSVEVPGSRLITEAFF.

DNA of the CDR3: TGTGCCAGCAGCTTTTCGACGGGTACGCAGTATTTT. Translating gives CASSFSTGTQYF. The V gene is TRBV12-3 or TRBV12-4, the J gene TRBJ2-3; D gene uncertain. CDR3 size: 12 residues. Trimming shortened V by 6 bases and J by 8 bases, and 12 bases separated the two germline ends.

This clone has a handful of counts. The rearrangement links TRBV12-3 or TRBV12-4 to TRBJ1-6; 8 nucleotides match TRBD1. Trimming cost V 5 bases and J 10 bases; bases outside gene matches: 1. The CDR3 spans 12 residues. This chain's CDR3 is CASSQGASPLHF. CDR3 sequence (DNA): TGTGCCAGCAGTCAGGGGGCCTCACCCCTCCACTTT.

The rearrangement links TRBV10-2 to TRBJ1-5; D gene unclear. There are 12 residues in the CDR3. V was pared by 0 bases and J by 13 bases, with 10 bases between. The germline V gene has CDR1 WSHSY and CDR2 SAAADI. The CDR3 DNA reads TGCGCCAGCAGTGAGTCGGGGTCGGTTCAGCATTTT. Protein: CASSESGSVQHF.

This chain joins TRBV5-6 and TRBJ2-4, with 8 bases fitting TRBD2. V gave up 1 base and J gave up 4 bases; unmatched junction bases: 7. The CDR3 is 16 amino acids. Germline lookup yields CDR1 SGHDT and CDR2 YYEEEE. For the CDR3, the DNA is TGTGCCAGCAGCTTGCCTGTTAGCGGGACAAAAAACATTCAGTACTTC. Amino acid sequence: CASSLPVSGTKNIQYF.

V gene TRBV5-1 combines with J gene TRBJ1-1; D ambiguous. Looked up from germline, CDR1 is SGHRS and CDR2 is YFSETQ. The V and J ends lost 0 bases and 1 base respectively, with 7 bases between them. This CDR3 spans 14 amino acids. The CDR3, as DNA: TGCGCCAGCAGCTTGGACGGATCGAACACTGAAGCTTTCTTT. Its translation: CASSLDGSNTEAFF.

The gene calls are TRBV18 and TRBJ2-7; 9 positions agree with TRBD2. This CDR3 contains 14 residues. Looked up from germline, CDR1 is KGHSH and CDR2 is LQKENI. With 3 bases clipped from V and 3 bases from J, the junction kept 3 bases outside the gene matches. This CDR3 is CASSPSSGNYEQYF. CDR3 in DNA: TGTGCCAGCTCACCTTCTAGCGGGAACTACGAGCAGTACTTC.

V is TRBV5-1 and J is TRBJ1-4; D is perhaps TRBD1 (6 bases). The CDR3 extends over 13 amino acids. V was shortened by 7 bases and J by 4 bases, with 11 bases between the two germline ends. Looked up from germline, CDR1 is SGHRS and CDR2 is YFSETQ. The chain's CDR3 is CASATGSNEKLFF. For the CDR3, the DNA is TGCGCCAGCGCCACAGGGAGTAATGAAAAACTGTTTTTT.

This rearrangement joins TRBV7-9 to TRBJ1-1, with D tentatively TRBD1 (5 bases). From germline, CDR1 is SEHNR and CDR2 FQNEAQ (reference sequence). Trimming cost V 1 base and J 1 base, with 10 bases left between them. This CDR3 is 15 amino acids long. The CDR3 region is CASSLGGGGNTEAFF. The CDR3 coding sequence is TGTGCCAGCAGCTTAGGGGGCGGAGGGAACACTGAAGCTTTCTTT.

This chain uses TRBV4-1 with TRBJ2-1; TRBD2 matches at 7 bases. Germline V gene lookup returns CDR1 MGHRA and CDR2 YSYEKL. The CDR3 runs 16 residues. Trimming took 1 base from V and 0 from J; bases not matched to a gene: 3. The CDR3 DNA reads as TGCGCCAGCAGCCAAGTATCGGGGGGCTCCTACAATGAGCAGTTCTTC. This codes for CASSQVSGGSYNEQFF.

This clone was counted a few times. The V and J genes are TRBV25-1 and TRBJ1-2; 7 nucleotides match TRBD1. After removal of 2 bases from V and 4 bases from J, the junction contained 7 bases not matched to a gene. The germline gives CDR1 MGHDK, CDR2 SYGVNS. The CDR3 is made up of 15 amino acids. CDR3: CASSEPGGPSYGYTF. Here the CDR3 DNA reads TGTGCCAGCAGTGAACCAGGGGGACCATCCTATGGCTACACCTTC.

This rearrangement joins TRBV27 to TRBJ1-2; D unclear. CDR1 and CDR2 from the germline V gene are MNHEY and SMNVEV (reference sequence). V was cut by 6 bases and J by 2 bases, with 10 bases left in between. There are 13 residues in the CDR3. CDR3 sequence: CASRFTRNYGYTF. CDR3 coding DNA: TGTGCCAGCAGGTTTACAAGGAACTATGGCTACACCTTC.

For the CDR3, the DNA is TGTGCCAGCAGTTCATCCGGGGGTAGGGGTGGCACTGAAGCTTTCTTT. It translates to CASSSSGGRGGTEAFF. The chain joins TRBV6-5 to TRBJ1-1; D might be TRBD1 (5 bases). This CDR3 is built from 16 residues. The germline gives CDR1 MNHEY, CDR2 SVGAGI. V was clipped by 4 bases and J by 4 bases, with 19 bases between them.

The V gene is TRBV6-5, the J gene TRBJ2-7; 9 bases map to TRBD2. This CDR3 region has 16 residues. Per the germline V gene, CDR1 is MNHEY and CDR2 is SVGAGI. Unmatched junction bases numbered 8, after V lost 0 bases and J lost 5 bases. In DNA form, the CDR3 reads TGTGCCAGCAGTTACTCGAGCTTAGCGGGAGTAAACGAGCAGTACTTC. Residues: CASSYSSLAGVNEQYF.

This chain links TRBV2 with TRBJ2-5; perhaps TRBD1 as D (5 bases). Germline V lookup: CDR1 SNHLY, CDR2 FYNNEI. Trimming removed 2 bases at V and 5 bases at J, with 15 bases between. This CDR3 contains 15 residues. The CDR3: CASSEHQGSLETQYF. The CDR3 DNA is TGTGCCAGCAGTGAACATCAGGGTTCCCTCGAGACCCAGTACTTC. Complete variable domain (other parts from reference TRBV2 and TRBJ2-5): EPEVTQTPSHQVTQMGQEVILRCVPISNHLYFYWYRQILGQKVEFLVSFYNNEISEKSEIFDDQFSVERPDGSNFTLKIRSTKLEDSAMYFCASSEHQGSLETQYFGPGTRLLVL.

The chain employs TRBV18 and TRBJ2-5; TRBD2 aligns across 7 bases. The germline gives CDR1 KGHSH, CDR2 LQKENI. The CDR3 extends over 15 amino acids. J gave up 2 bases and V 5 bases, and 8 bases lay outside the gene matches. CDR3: CASSWGGRGQETQYF. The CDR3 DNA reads TGTGCCAGCTCATGGGGCGGGAGAGGTCAAGAGACCCAGTACTTC.

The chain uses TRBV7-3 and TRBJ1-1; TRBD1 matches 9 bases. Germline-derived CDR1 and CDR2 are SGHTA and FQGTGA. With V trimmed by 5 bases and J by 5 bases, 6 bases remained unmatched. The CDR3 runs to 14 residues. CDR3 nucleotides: TGTGCCAGCAGCGAACAGGGGGCGGGAACTGAAGCTTTCTTT. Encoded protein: CASSEQGAGTEAFF.

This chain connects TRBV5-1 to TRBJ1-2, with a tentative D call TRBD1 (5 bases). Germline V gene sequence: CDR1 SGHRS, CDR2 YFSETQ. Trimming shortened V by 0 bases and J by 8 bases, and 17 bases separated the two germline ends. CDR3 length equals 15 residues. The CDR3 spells CASSLEGSRAGGYTF. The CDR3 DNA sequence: TGCGCCAGCAGCTTGGAGGGGTCCAGGGCTGGGGGCTACACCTTC.

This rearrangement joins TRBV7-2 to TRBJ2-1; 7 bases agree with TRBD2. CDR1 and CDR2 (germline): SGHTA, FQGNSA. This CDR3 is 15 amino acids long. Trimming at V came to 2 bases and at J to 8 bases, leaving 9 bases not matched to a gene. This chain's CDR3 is CASSLLGGRGDEQFF. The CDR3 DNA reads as TGTGCCAGCAGCTTACTCGGCGGGAGAGGGGATGAGCAGTTCTTC.

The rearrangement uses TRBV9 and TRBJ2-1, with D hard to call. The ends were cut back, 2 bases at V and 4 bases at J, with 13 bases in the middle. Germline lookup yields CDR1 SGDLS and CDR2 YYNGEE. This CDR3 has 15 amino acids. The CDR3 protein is CASSVQTAKYNEQFF. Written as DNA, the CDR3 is TGTGCCAGCAGCGTTCAGACGGCCAAATACAATGAGCAGTTCTTC.

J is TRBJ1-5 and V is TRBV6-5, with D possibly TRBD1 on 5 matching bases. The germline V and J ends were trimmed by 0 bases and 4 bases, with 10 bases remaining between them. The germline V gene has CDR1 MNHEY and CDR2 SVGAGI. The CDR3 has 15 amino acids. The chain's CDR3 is CASSYSLGANQPQHF. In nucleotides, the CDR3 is TGTGCCAGCAGTTACTCGCTAGGGGCTAATCAGCCCCAGCATTTT.

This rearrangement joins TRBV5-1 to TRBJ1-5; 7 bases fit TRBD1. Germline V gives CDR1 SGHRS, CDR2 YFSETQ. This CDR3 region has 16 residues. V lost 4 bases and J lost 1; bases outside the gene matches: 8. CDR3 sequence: CASSPGDRGSNQPQHF. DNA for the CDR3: TGCGCCAGCAGCCCGGGGGACAGAGGAAGCAATCAGCCCCAGCATTTT.